What follows are 28 T cell receptor beta chains derived from one specimen sequenced in a study of OX40 agonist ivuxolimab in advanced cancers. TCRdb's copy holds only in-frame clones and misses some; the assay was immunoSEQ multiplex PCR. This sample has over 35,000 clones, with about 89% found just once. Material: CD4+ or CD8+ T cells sorted from blood, obtained in a trial of the OX40 agonist ivuxolimab. Every receptor here comes from an adult with an advanced solid tumor such as melanoma, head and neck, liver or kidney cancer.

This clone showed up just once. The chain has TRBV6-5 and TRBJ2-7, with 8 bases that match TRBD1. Unmatched junction bases numbered 9, after V lost 6 bases and J lost 5 bases. This CDR3 region has 14 residues. CDR1 and CDR2 from the germline V gene are MNHEY and SVGAGI. The CDR3 DNA reads TGTGCCAGCAGCACACCCGGACAGGGCCACGAGCAGTACTTC. This encodes CASSTPGQGHEQYF.

The chain couples TRBV18 to TRBJ1-1; D is unresolved. The germline gives CDR1 KGHSH, CDR2 LQKENI. Trimming shortened V by 0 bases and J by 0 bases, and 8 bases separated the two germline ends. This CDR3 is 15 amino acids long. The CDR3: CASSPPTPMNTEAFF. CDR3 nucleotide sequence: TGTGCCAGCTCACCACCGACACCCATGAACACTGAAGCTTTCTTT. Full variable domain (remainder filled in from reference TRBV18 and TRBJ1-1): NAGVMQNPRHLVRRRGQEARLRCSPMKGHSHVYWYRQLPEEGLKFMVYLQKENIIDESGMPKERFSAEFPKEGPSILRIQQVVRGDSAAYFCASSPPTPMNTEAFFGQGTRLTVV.

The rearrangement links TRBV7-2 to TRBJ2-5, with 7 bases fitting TRBD2. Germline loops: CDR1 SGHTA, CDR2 FQGNSA. V gave up 1 base and J gave up 9 bases; unmatched junction bases: 5. The CDR3 extends over 13 amino acids. The CDR3 bases are TGTGCCAGCAGCTTAGAGGCGGGGGTGCCCCAGTACTTC. Its protein is CASSLEAGVPQYF.

The chain recombines TRBV21-1 with TRBJ2-7; TRBD1 is the table's D call, not checked against the DNA. TRBV21-1 is a pseudogene segment. The CDR3 is 14 amino acids. The CDR3 sequence: CASYGGDRAYEQYF. The CDR3 coding sequence is TGTGCCAGCTATGGGGGGGACAGGGCTTACGAGCAGTACTTC.

The genes are TRBV5-1 and TRBJ2-1; the D is unclear. V was trimmed by 7 bases and J by 0 bases, leaving 11 bases between them. Germline CDR1 and CDR2: SGHRS and YFSETQ. CDR3 length: 14 residues. CDR3 coding DNA: TGCGCCAGCGGTGTGGAAAACTCCTACAATGAGCAGTTCTTC. Encoded protein: CASGVENSYNEQFF.

The chain links TRBV29-1 to TRBJ2-3; perhaps D is TRBD1 or TRBD2 (5 bases each). Germline V gene sequence: CDR1 SQVTM, CDR2 ANQGSEA. The CDR3 has 13 residues. The V and J ends lost 3 bases and 0 bases respectively, with 7 bases between them. The CDR3 region is CSVDEGSTDTQYF. CDR3 in DNA: TGCAGCGTTGACGAGGGGAGCACAGATACGCAGTATTTT.

The rearrangement uses TRBV6-1 and TRBJ1-2, with D uncertain. Trimming shortened V by 6 bases and J by 8 bases, and 22 bases separated the two germline ends. In germline, CDR1 is MNHNS, CDR2 SASEGT. The CDR3 spans 15 residues. Here the CDR3 reads CASSEQTGPHIGYTF. In DNA, the CDR3 is TGTGCCAGCAGCGAACAAACCGGGCCCCATATCGGCTACACCTTC.

The chain is built from TRBV9 and TRBJ2-1; D is uncertain. CDR1 is SGDLS and CDR2 is YYNGEE in the germline V gene. The V end was cut by 0 bases, the J end by 3 bases, with 10 bases between. There are 15 residues in the CDR3. CDR3 coding DNA: TGTGCCAGCAGCGTAGAAGGGTCAGTCTACAATGAGCAGTTCTTC. It is translated as CASSVEGSVYNEQFF.

Only one count was recorded for this clone. V is TRBV6-6 and J is TRBJ2-5, with TRBD1 identical over 7 bases. CDR3 length: 14 residues. The junction had 6 bases not matched to a gene; V was cut back by 6 bases and J by 2 bases. Germline-derived CDR1 and CDR2 are MNHNY and SVGAGI (reference sequence). CDR3 nucleotides: TGTGCCAGCAGCTTGAGACAGGGACAAGAGACCCAGTACTTC. This translates into CASSLRQGQETQYF.

This clone is a singleton in its sample. This chain connects TRBV7-8 to TRBJ2-1, with D unresolved. V lost 1 base, J lost 0 bases, and 13 bases lay in between. The CDR3 consists of 17 residues. Germline CDR1 and CDR2: SGHVS and FQNEAQ. The CDR3 DNA reads as TGTGCCAGCAGCTTAGGAGCCAGGCGAAGCTCCTACAATGAGCAGTTCTTC. Translated, it gives CASSLGARRSSYNEQFF.

The CDR3, as DNA: TGCGCCAGCAGCCAAGAGACAGGGGGCAACGAAAAACTGTTTTTT. Amino acid sequence: CASSQETGGNEKLFF. The chain combines TRBV4-3 with TRBJ1-4; 10 bases are a match to TRBD1. The V gene's germline CDR1 is LGHNA and CDR2 YSLEER. This CDR3 comprises 15 residues. The V and J ends lost 0 bases and 8 bases, in that order; junction bases with no gene match: 3.

The CDR3 loop reads CASSRLNYGYTF. The CDR3 DNA follows: TGTGCCAGTAGTCGACTCAACTATGGCTACACCTTC. The V gene is TRBV19, the J gene TRBJ1-2; unclear D gene. CDR3 length: 12 amino acids. From germline, CDR1 is LNHDA and CDR2 SQIVND (reference sequence). V lost 5 bases and J lost 2, with 6 bases in between.

The chain carries TRBV6-1 and TRBJ1-2; TRBD1 matches at 10 bases. The CDR3 extends over 15 amino acids. J gave up 3 bases and V 4 bases, and 5 bases lay outside the gene matches. CDR1 and CDR2 from the germline V gene are MNHNS and SASEGT. The DNA of the CDR3 is TGTGCCAGCAGTGGCCGGACAGGGGGAGACTATGGCTACACCTTC. Residues: CASSGRTGGDYGYTF.

The genes are TRBV6-1 and TRBJ2-3, with 7 bases matching TRBD1. This CDR3 has 15 amino acids. The V segment lost 8 bases and the J segment 0 bases; nucleotides outside the gene matches: 8. Germline V gene data show CDR1 as MNHNS and CDR2 as SASEGT. This CDR3 is CASHRGPPSTDTQYF. The CDR3 DNA sequence: TGTGCCAGCCACAGGGGCCCGCCAAGCACAGATACGCAGTATTTT.

The chain couples TRBV5-4 to TRBJ2-7; 8 bases fit TRBD1. CDR3 length equals 15 residues. With V trimmed by 4 bases and J by 2 bases, 8 bases remained unmatched. Germline-derived CDR1 and CDR2 are SGHNT and YYREEE (reference sequence). In nucleotides, the CDR3 is TGTGCCAGCAGCCAGTTCCGGGACAGGCCCTACGAGCAGTACTTC. This sequence encodes CASSQFRDRPYEQYF.

The genes are TRBV21-1 and TRBJ2-1; TRBD1 reflects the table's D call only, with no check against the DNA. TRBV21-1 is flagged as a pseudogene. This CDR3 contains 15 residues. The CDR3 loop is CASSKIAGAGRGQFF. Written as DNA, the CDR3 is TGTGCCAGCAGCAAAATAGCTGGGGCAGGACGAGGGCAGTTCTTC.

The CDR3 nucleotides are TGTGCCAGCAGCTCCGGGACAGGGAATTCACCCCTCCACTTT. As protein: CASSSGTGNSPLHF. This chain joins TRBV7-3 and TRBJ1-6, with 9 nucleotides matching TRBD1. The CDR3 contains 14 residues. Losses at the gene ends were 4 bases for V and 7 bases for J; bases not matched to a gene: 2. Germline V gene sequence: CDR1 SGHTA, CDR2 FQGTGA.

The DNA of the CDR3 is TGCGCCAGCAGCTTTCTAGCGGGGAGATCTAGCACAGATACGCAGTATTTT. This codes for CASSFLAGRSSTDTQYF. The rearrangement uses TRBV5-1 and TRBJ2-3; 9 positions match TRBD2. With V trimmed by 2 bases and J by 0 bases, 7 bases remained unmatched. The CDR3 is 17 amino acids. CDR1 and CDR2 (germline): SGHRS, YFSETQ.

The chain has TRBV6-5 and TRBJ1-4; 7 positions agree with TRBD1. Looked up from germline, CDR1 is MNHEY and CDR2 is SVGAGI. The length of the CDR3 is 16 residues. The junction had 9 bases not matched to a gene; V was cut back by 4 bases and J by 4 bases. The DNA of the CDR3 is TGTGCCAGCAGTTCCCCGGGGGGACAGAGTAATGAAAAACTGTTTTTT. Its translation: CASSSPGGQSNEKLFF.

In its sample, this clone was seen once. The chain links TRBV5-1 to TRBJ1-2; D remains unclear. Trimming shortened V by 0 bases and J by 5 bases, and 11 bases separated the two germline ends. CDR1 is SGHRS and CDR2 is YFSETQ in the germline V gene. CDR3 length: 14 amino acids. Here the CDR3 DNA reads TGCGCCAGCAGCTTGGTATCGTCGCGTTATGGCTACACCTTC. Translating gives CASSLVSSRYGYTF.

The J gene is TRBJ2-3, the V gene TRBV27; D may be TRBD2 (7 bases). The V gene's germline CDR1 is MNHEY and CDR2 SMNVEV (reference sequence). The CDR3 length is 12 residues. Deletions cut 7 bases from V and 5 bases from J, with 10 bases between. This CDR3 reads CASKGGGDTQYF. As DNA, the CDR3 is TGTGCCAGCAAAGGGGGGGGAGATACGCAGTATTTT.

Here the CDR3 reads CASSFTGGRGTEAFF. CDR3 nucleotide sequence: TGTGCCAGCAGCTTTACAGGGGGCAGGGGCACTGAAGCTTTCTTT. This chain connects TRBV7-9 to TRBJ1-1; the match to TRBD1 covers 9 bases. Germline-derived CDR1 and CDR2 are SEHNR and FQNEAQ (reference sequence). V was pared by 3 bases and J by 4 bases, with 6 bases of the junction left unmatched. CDR3 length: 15 residues.

This clone was seen more than once but under ten times. This chain links TRBV5-5 with TRBJ1-1; 7 nucleotides match TRBD1. The CDR3 runs to 14 residues. From germline, CDR1 is SGHKS and CDR2 YYEKEE (reference sequence). Germline trimming cut 4 bases from V and 1 base from J; bases unmatched to any gene: 4. The CDR3: CASSLGQRNTEAFF. CDR3 nucleotides: TGTGCCAGCAGCCTGGGACAGAGGAACACTGAAGCTTTCTTT.

The chain is built from TRBV29-1 and TRBJ2-7, with D possibly TRBD2 on 7 matching bases. In germline, CDR1 is SQVTM, CDR2 ANQGSEA. This CDR3 is built from 13 residues. With 8 bases removed from V and 6 bases from J, the gap between germline ends came to 20 bases. This CDR3 reads CSYARGAQGEQYF. The DNA for the CDR3 is TGCAGCTACGCTCGGGGGGCGCAGGGCGAGCAGTACTTC.

J is TRBJ2-1 and V is TRBV7-3; perhaps TRBD1 as D (7 bases). The germline V gene encodes CDR1 SGHTA and CDR2 FQGTGA. V dropped 1 base and J dropped 13 bases, with 17 bases sitting between them. CDR3 size: 14 residues. In DNA, the CDR3 is TGTGCCAGCAGCTTAATAGGGCGGGACAGCGAACAGTTCTTC. Encoded protein: CASSLIGRDSEQFF. The full variable domain, completed using reference TRBV7-3 and TRBJ2-1, is GAGVSQTPSNKVTEKGKYVELRCDPISGHTALYWYRQSLGQGPEFLIYFQGTGAADDSGLPNDRFFAVRPEGSVSTLKIQRTERGDSAVYLCASSLIGRDSEQFFGPGTRLTVL.

The V gene is TRBV5-1, the J gene TRBJ2-7; D might be TRBD2 (6 bases). The CDR3 runs to 14 residues. The germline gives CDR1 SGHRS, CDR2 YFSETQ. Trimming removed 0 bases from V and 6 bases from J, with 13 bases in between. CDR3 region: CASSLDGAGGEQYF. The DNA for the CDR3 is TGCGCCAGCAGCTTGGACGGGGCCGGGGGCGAGCAGTACTTC.

The rearrangement links TRBV4-1 to TRBJ1-2, with D perhaps TRBD1 (5 bases). There are 14 residues in the CDR3. CDR1 and CDR2 from the germline V gene are MGHRA and YSYEKL. Between the trimmed V and J ends, which lost 1 base and 7 bases, there was a span of 13 bases. CDR3 protein: CASSQGGGLGGYTF. The CDR3 DNA reads TGCGCCAGCAGCCAAGGGGGCGGCCTGGGTGGCTACACCTTC.

This clone was counted only a few times. The rearrangement joins TRBV11-2 to TRBJ1-2; the D is unclear. Germline CDR1 SGHAT, CDR2 FQNNGV. CDR3 length: 13 amino acids. The ends were cut back, 4 bases at V and 5 bases at J, with 11 bases in the middle. The CDR3 here is CASSSARMYGYTF. Written as DNA, the CDR3 is TGTGCCAGCAGCTCAGCCAGGATGTATGGCTACACCTTC.